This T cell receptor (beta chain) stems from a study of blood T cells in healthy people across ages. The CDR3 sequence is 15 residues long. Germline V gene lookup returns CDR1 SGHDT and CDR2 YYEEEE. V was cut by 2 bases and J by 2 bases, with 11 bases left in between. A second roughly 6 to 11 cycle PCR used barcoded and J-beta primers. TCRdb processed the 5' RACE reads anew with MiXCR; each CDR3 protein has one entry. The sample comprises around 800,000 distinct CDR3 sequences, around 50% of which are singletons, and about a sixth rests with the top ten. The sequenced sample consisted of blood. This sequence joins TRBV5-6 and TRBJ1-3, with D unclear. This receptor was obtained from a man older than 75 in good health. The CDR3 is CASSFYRSAGNTIYF. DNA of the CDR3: TGTGCCAGCAGCTTTTACCGGTCCGCTGGAAACACCATATATTTT.